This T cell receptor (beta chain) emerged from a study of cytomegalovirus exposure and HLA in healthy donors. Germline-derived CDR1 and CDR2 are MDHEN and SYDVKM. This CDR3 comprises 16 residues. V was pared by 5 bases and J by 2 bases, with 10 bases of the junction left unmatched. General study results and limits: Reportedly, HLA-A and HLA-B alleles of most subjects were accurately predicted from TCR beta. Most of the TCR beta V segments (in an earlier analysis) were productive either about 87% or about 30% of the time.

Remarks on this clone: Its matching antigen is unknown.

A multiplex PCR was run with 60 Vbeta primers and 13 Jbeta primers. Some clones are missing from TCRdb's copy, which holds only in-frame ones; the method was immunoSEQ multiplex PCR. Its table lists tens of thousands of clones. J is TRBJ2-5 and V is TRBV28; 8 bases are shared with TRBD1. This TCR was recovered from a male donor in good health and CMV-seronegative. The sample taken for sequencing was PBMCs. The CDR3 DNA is TGTGCCAGCAGTGAAACAGGGGGTCGGCAACAAGAGACCCAGTACTTC. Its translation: CASSETGGRQQETQYF. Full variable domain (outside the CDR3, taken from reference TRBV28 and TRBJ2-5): DVKVTQSSRYLVKRTGEKVFLECVQDMDHENMFWYRQDPGLGLRLIYFSYDVKMKEKGDIPEGYSVSREKKERFSLILESASTNQTSMYLCASSETGGRQQETQYFGPGTRLLVL.